This T cell receptor (beta chain) was observed in a study of monozygotic twins with inflammatory bowel disease (dated by TCRdb to the late 2010s). For the study in its entirety: The complete study included 30 or so monozygotic twin pairs: 19 IBD-discordant Danish pairs and nine German pairs, of which four were IBD-concordant and five were IBD-discordant. Each individual had, on average, about 151 000 unique TCRalpha sequences and 181 000 unique TCRbeta sequences available for analysis. The search for disease-associated traits relied mainly on comparing IBD patients with their genetically identical healthy co-twins within discordant pairs. Here is what the overall study found, with its caveats: IBD patients had lower TCRbeta repertoire diversity, measured by the inverse Simpson index, than their healthy co-twins. No single strong signal or clonotype linked to IBD turned up in the results, so the idea that one exists was not supported. Because patients were on differing immunosuppressive treatments, the repertoires may have picked up extra background noise and inter-individual variability. Concordant and discordant twins showed no difference in repertoire similarity, possibly because of limited statistical power. The analysis was unable to tell different T cell subtypes apart. IBD patients shared fewer clonotypes with other individuals than healthy twins did, most markedly in patients showing signs of disease activity.

From each donor, an approximately 2.5 ml peripheral blood sample was drawn into PAXgene tubes and stored at -80 degrees C. Total RNA was isolated from whole blood with the PAXgene blood miRNA kit on an automated QIAcube, without T cell sorting. Peripheral blood from monozygotic twin pairs who were concordant or discordant for inflammatory bowel disease underwent deep TCRalpha and TCRbeta repertoire profiling using unique molecular barcoding. Smoking habits were recorded for all twin pairs, with individuals classified as current, former or never smokers. A remark on this clonotype: This receptor's antigen is unknown.

Inclusive of the bounding cysteine and phenylalanine, the CDR3 is 13 residues long. Only the protein sequence is given. Looking up the germline V gene (reference sequence) yields CDR1 DFQATT and CDR2 SNEGSKA. Library generation was performed with 5' RACE. The input for every TCR library was 3,500 to 4,500 ng of total RNA. For each sample, cDNA was synthesized in eight separate reactions using SMARTScribe reverse transcriptase. During cDNA synthesis, unique molecular identifiers containing a 6-nucleotide sample barcode were introduced by template switching. TCRalpha and TCRbeta cDNA was amplified in two nested PCRs of roughly 16 and 10 cycles, and bead purification was carried out after each PCR. Before amplification, cDNA was treated with uracil DNA-glycosylase and purified using the QIAquick PCR purification kit. The second PCR added Illumina TruSeq-compatible adapters along with sample-specific barcodes. Library quality and concentration were assessed using TapeStation and Qubit, and about 4.7 ng of each library was pooled. Sequencing of pooled libraries was carried out on an Illumina HiSeq2500 single-index Rapid Run using 2 x 100 bp reads and custom sequencing primers. Regarding the original processing steps: UMI-based consensus assembly with MiGEC version 1.2.6 was used to correct PCR and sequencing errors. MiXCR version 2.1.1 handled V(D)J alignment, clonotype assembly and CDR3 extraction. To normalise gene usage, clonotype sharing and MAIT/NKT TCR abundance, the analysis used the top 1000, 10 000 and 20 000 clonotypes per sample. Diversity was computed as the inverse Simpson index with the vegan R package after downsampling to 27 000 UMIs. Statistical testing used paired Mann-Whitney U tests on the discordant twin pairs and applied Benjamini-Hochberg correction for multiple testing. TCRdb reprocessed the raw reads; every CDR3 protein sequence is a single record, and DNA is not supplied. What appears here as the V and J calls and clone size reflects TCRdb's work, not the paper's. For this sample, the table gives 150,000 to 200,000 distinct CDR3 sequences. The ten largest clonotypes hold about 8% of the sample.

The specimen was blood. The V gene is TRBV20-1 and the J gene is TRBJ2-5; lacking DNA, the TRBD1 call made by TCRdb goes unchecked. This TCR was recovered from a human donor with ulcerative colitis or Crohn's disease, or a healthy co-twin of an affected twin (not recorded which). The CDR3 has the sequence CSAPKDRKETQYF.